The clone carrying this TCR beta chain was seen a few times. A J-beta primer mix and a sample-barcoded 5' primer were used in a second PCR of roughly 6 to 11 cycles. TCRdb reprocessed the 5' RACE reads via MiXCR and lists one record per CDR3 protein. This sample has 780,000 or so distinct CDR3 sequences, with around 50% found just once. The sample originates from a study of blood T cells in healthy people across ages. This CDR3 spans 14 amino acids. Germline V CDR1 and CDR2: LGHNA, YSLEER. Between the trimmed V and J ends, which lost 0 bases and 7 bases, there was a span of 12 bases. This chain links TRBV4-3 with TRBJ2-5; no clear D gene. The sample was blood. The sequence was collected from a man in his forties or fifties in good health. The CDR3 region is CASSQDSWDGTQYF. As DNA, the CDR3 is TGCGCCAGCAGCCAAGATTCTTGGGATGGGACCCAGTACTTC.